This T cell receptor (beta chain) is from a study of PD-L1 blockade in urothelial cancer (dated by TCRdb to the late 2010s). Background on the whole study: Every patient began therapy at some point between 2013 and 2015 and was given atezolizumab 1,200 mg intravenously every 3 weeks. A median of 141,255 T cells and 65,000 to 90,000 unique TCRs was obtained from blood samples, and a median clonality of around 0.072 was observed. Pretreatment tumor samples, along with matched peripheral blood collected serially before and after atezolizumab treatment, underwent TCR sequencing. Twenty-five of 29 patients were identified as males with urothelial cancer of bladder origin, and a prior smoking history was reported by 18 of 29 patients. Twenty-nine patients had pretreatment blood TCR-seq, around 24 had at least one posttreatment blood collection, and around 24 had tumor TCR-seq. Whole exome sequencing and RNA sequencing of pretreatment tumors were performed alongside TCR sequencing in the same patients. An ECOG performance status of 0 or 1 was recorded for the patients, and 0 to 3 prior chemotherapy regimens had been received by the patients. Durable clinical benefit was defined as a progression-free survival longer than 6 months, and TCR features were additionally tested against progression-free survival and overall survival. Durable clinical benefit was achieved by nine patients and was not achieved by 20 patients. The study, an exploratory multi-omic analysis, examined somatic, immune and clinical correlates of response to PD-L1 blockade with atezolizumab in urothelial cancer. Blood samples were analyzed at two time points: 3 weeks after treatment start (second dose) and 6 weeks after treatment start.

Study-level results and caveats: Patients with durable benefit showed greater expansion of tumor-associated TCR clones in peripheral blood 3 weeks after starting treatment (n ≈ 23, p = 0.022). Because of the small sample size (n ≈ 31) and the many exploratory analyses performed, the results are intended to be regarded as hypothesis-generating. A pretreatment peripheral blood TCR clonality below the median was linked to improved progression-free and overall survival.

From the cysteine up to the phenylalanine, the CDR3 has a length of 15 residues. The read is trimmed to its CDR3 DNA, 45 bases read in frame from base 1. Compared with germline, V lacks 3 bases and J lacks 0 bases; bases without a gene match: 4. CDR1 SGHTA and CDR2 FQGNSA were looked up in the germline V gene. A word on this clone: Its specific antigen is unknown. Within one base of it there is no much larger clone, and no base qualities were kept.

The cohort comprised around 31 patients with locally advanced or metastatic urothelial carcinoma treated at Memorial Sloan Kettering on a trial protocol. Peripheral blood mononuclear cells were collected pretreatment and during treatment, with between 1 and 8 total time points per patient. The Qiagen DNeasy Blood extraction kit was used to purify genomic DNA from total PBMCs and from tumor samples. PBMCs were collected pretreatment and during treatment and were isolated and stored as previously described. Each PCR received spiked-in synthetic TCR analog templates so that absolute template abundance could be estimated from read counts. The immunoSEQ assay was used to amplify TCRbeta CDR3 regions from genomic DNA with bias-controlled V and J gene primers. Sequencing of rearranged TCRbeta segments was performed at approximately 20X coverage. As for how the authors treated the data: Clustering was used to correct sequencing errors, and CDR3s were annotated against IMGT to assign V, D and J genes. Downstream analyses used only productive TCRbeta rearrangements and left out out-of-frame or stop-codon sequences. Clonality was computed as one minus Shannon entropy normalized by the log of the number of unique productive sequences. Clones differing between time points or between blood and tumor were identified using Fisher's exact test with Benjamini-Hochberg correction, with an adjusted p below 0.01 applied as the threshold. In its TCRdb copy, this immuneACCESS table keeps in-frame sequences only and misses some clones. Where compared with another copy, unresolved V genes explain less than half of these, and the others have no known cause. V, J and clone size are taken as reported in that table, and D and trimming were inferred from the DNA itself. This sample is represented by approximately 70,000 clones; roughly 91% of them were singletons. The top ten constitute roughly 3.4% of the sample.

Specimen: PBMCs, collected around atezolizumab (anti-PD-L1) treatment. The chain employs TRBV7-2 and TRBJ2-5; TRBD1 aligns with 7 central bases. This receptor was identified in a man aged 60 to 75 with urothelial cancer. This receptor carries the CDR3 CASSLGDRDQETQYF. The sequenced DNA is TGTGCCAGCAGCTTGGGAGACAGGGACCAAGAGACCCAGTACTTC.